This TCR beta chain was documented in a study of blood T cell repertoires in COVID-19. Background on the study: Donors in the United States, Italy and Spain gave samples during acute or convalescent COVID-19. The analysed material was cDNA or gDNA that came from T cells, B-cell-depleted T cells, or PBMCs.

The CDR3 is 13 amino acids. With 4 bases removed from V and 5 bases from J, the gap between germline ends came to 12 bases. Germline CDR1 is GTSNPN and CDR2 is SVGIG (reference sequence). Per the study methods: Reference gene primer amplification yielded estimated nucleated cell counts. Profiling relied on immunoSEQ multiplex PCR, and the TCRdb table lists in-frame clones only, not all of them. D and trimming come from the DNA, and the V and J calls and clone size come from that table. The data hold roughly 250,000 clones, with nearly 90% observed a single time. This TCR was recovered from a woman between 35 and 50 years old who had recovered from COVID-19. Specimen: peripheral blood. The gene calls are TRBV30 and TRBJ1-5; no definite D call. The CDR3 DNA follows: TGTGCCTGGAATGGGAGGATCGATCAGCCCCAGCATTTT. Its translation: CAWNGRIDQPQHF.